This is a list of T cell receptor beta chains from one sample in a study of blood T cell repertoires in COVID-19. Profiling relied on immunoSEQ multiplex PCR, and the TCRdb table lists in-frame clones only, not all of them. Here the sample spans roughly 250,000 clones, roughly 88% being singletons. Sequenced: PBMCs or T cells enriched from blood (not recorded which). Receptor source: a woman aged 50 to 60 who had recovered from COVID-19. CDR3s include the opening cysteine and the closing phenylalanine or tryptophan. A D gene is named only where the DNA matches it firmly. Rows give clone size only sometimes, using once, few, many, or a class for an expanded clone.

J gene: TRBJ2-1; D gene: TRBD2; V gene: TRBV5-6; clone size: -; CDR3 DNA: TGTGCCAGCAGCCCCGGACTAGCGGGAGTCTACAATGAGCAGTTCTTC; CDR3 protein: CASSPGLAGVYNEQFF
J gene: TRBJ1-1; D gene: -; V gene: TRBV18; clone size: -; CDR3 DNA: TGTGCCAGCTCACCGACGGGTGAAGCTTTCTTT; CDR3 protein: CASSPTGEAFF
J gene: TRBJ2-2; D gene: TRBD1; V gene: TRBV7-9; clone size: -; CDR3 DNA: TGTGCCAGAGCCGGACCGGGACAGAAGAACACCGGGGAGCTGTTTTTT; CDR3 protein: CARAGPGQKNTGELFF
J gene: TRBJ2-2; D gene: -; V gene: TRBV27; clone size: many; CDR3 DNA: TGTGCCAGCAGTTCGGACTTCTTTACCGGGGAGCTGTTTTTT; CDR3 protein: CASSSDFFTGELFF
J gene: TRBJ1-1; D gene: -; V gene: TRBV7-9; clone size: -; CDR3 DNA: TGTGCCAGCAGCTTTGTGCAGGAGGCCACTGAAGCTTTCTTT; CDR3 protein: CASSFVQEATEAFF
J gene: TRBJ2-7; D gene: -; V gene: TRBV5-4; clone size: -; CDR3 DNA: TGTGCCAGCAGCTTGGCTGGCAACTCCTACGAGCAGTACTTC; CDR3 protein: CASSLAGNSYEQYF
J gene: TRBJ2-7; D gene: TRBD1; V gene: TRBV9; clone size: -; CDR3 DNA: TGTGCCAGCAGCCCCACGGGGACAGATATTTTCTACGAGCAGTACTTC; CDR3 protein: CASSPTGTDIFYEQYF
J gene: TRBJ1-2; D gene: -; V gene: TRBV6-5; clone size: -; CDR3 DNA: TGTGCCAGCAGACAGGGCGTTGGCTATGGCTACACCTTC; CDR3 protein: CASRQGVGYGYTF
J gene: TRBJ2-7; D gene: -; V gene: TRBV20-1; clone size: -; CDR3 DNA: TGCAGTGCTACCCTCGGCGAGCAGTACTTC; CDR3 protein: CSATLGEQYF
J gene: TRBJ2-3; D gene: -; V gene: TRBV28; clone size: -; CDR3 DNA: TGTGCCAGCAGTTCCCCCCAGGGCGGCACAGATACGCAGTATTTT; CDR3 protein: CASSSPQGGTDTQYF
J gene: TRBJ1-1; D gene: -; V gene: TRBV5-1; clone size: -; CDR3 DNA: TGCGCCAGCAGCTTGAACGGCAGGGCCACTGAAGCTTTCTTT; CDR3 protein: CASSLNGRATEAFF
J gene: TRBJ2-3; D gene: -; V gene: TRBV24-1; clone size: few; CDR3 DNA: TGTGCCACCAGTGAACAGAGCCCTAGCACAGATACGCAGTATTTT; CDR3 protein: CATSEQSPSTDTQYF
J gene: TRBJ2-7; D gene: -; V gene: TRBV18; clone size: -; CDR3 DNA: TGTGCCAGCTCACCCCGGGGACACCCAACGGAGTACGCGCAGTACTTC; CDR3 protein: CASSPRGHPTEYAQYF
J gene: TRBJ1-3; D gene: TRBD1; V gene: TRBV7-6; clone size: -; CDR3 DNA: TGTGCCAGCAGCCGACAAGACAGGGCTGGAAACACCATATATTTT; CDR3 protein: CASSRQDRAGNTIYF
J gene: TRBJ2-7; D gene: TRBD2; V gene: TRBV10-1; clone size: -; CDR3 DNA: TGCGCCAGCAGTGAGTCTCCGGGGGGAGAAGGGAACGAGCAGTACTTC; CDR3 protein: CASSESPGGEGNEQYF
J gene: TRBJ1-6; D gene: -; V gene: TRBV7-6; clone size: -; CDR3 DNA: TGTGCCAGCAGCTTATCAGGATATAATTCACCCCTCCACTTT; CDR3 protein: CASSLSGYNSPLHF
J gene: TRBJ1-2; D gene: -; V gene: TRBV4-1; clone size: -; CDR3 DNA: TGCGCCAGCAGCCAAGACAGGGATAATGGCTACACCTTC; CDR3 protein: CASSQDRDNGYTF
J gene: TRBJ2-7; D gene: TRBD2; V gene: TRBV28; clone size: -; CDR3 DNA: TGTGCCAGCAGTTTATCAGGACTAGCGCTCACCTACGAGCAGTACTTC; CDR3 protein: CASSLSGLALTYEQYF
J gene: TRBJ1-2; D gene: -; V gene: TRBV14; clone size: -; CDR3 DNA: TGTGCCAGCAGCCAAGGGCTTGACAGCGCTAACTATGGCTACACCTTC; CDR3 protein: CASSQGLDSANYGYTF
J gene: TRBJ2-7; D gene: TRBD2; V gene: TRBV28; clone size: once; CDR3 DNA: TGTGCCAGCAGTACCTCCCTAGCGGGAGACTACGAGCAGTACTTC; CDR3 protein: CASSTSLAGDYEQYF
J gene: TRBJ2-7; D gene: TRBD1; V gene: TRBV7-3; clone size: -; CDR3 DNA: TGTGCCAGCAGCTCCAACCACGGACAGGGTATCTACGAGCAGTACTTC; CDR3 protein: CASSSNHGQGIYEQYF
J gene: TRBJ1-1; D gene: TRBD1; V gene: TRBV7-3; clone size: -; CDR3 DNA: TGTGCCAGCAGCGCCGACAGGGCAAAAATAGGCACTGAAGCTTTCTTT; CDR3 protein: CASSADRAKIGTEAFF
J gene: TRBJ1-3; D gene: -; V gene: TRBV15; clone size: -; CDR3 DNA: TGTGCCACCAGCCCAGAATCCGGAAACACCATATATTTT; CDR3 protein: CATSPESGNTIYF
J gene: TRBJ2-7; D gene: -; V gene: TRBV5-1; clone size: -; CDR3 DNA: TGCGCCAGCAGACAGGATTCCTACGAGCAGTACTTC; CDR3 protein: CASRQDSYEQYF
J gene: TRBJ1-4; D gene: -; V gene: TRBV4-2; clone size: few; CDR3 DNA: TGTGCCAGCAGCCAAGAAGGGGGTGAAAAACTGTTTTTT; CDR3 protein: CASSQEGGEKLFF
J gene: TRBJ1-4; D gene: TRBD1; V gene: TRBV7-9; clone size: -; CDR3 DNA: TGTGCCAGCAGCTTAGCCAAAAAAAAGGGACAGACCCTTGAAAAACTGTTTTTT; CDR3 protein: CASSLAKKKGQTLEKLFF
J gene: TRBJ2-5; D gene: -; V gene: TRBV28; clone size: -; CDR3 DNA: TGTGCCAGCAGCCCAGGTGGCGTGGGGCCAGGGGTGGACCAAGAGACCCAGTACTTC; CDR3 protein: CASSPGGVGPGVDQETQYF